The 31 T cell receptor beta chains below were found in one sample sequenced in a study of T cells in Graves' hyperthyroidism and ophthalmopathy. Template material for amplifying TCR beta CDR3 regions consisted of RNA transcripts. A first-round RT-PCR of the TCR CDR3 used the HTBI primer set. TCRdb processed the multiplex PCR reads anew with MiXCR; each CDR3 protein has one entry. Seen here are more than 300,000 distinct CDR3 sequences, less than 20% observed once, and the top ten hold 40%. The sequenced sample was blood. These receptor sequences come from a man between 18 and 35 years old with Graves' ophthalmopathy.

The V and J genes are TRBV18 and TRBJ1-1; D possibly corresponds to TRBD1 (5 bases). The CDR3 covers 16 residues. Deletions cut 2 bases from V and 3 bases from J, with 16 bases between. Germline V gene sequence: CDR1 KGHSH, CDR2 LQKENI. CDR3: CASSPEIGGGDTEAFF. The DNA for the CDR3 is TGTGCCAGCTCACCAGAGATCGGGGGAGGGGACACTGAAGCTTTCTTT.

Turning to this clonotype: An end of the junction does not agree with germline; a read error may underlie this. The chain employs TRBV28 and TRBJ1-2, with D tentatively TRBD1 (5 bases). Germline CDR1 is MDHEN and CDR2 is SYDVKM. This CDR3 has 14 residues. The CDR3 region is CASGLGQGNYGYTF. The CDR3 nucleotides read TGTGCCAGCGGTTTAGGGCAGGGCAACTATGGCTACACCTTC.

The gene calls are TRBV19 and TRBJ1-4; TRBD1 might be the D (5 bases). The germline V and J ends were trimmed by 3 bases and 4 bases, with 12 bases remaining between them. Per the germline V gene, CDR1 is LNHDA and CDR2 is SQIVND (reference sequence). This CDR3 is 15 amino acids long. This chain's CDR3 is CASSIATGVNEKLFF. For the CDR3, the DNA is TGTGCCAGTAGTATCGCAACGGGGGTTAATGAAAAACTGTTTTTT.

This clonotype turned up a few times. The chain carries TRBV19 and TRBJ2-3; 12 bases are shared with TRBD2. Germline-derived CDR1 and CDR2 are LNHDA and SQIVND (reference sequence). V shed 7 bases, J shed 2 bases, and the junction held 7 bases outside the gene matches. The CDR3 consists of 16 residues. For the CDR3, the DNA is TGTGCCAGTACCCAAGGACTAGCGGGGTCCACAGATACGCAGTATTTT. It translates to CASTQGLAGSTDTQYF.

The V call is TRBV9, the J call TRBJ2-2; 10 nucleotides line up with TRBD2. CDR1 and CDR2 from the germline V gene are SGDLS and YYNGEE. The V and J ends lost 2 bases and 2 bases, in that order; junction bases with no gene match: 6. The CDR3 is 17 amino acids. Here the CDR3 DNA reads TGTGCCAGCAGCGTGCCTCTAGCGGGGGAAAACACCGGGGAGCTGTTTTTT. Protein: CASSVPLAGENTGELFF. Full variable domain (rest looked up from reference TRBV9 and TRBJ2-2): DSGVTQTPKHLITATGQRVTLRCSPRSGDLSVYWYQQSLDQGLQFLIQYYNGEERAKGNILERFSAQQFPDLHSELNLSSLELGDSALYFCASSVPLAGENTGELFFGEGSRLTVL.

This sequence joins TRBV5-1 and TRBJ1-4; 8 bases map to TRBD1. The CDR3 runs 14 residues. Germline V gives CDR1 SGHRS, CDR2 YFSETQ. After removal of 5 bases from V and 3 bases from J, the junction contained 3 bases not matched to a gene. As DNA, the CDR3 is TGCGCCAGCAGAAGACAGGGGTCTAATGAAAAACTGTTTTTT. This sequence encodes CASRRQGSNEKLFF.

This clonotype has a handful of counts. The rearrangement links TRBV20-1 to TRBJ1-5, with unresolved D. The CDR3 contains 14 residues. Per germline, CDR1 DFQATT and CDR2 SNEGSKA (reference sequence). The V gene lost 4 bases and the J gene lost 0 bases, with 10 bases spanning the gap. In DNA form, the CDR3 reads TGCAGTGCTATCGCTGGGGTTAGCAATCAGCCCCAGCATTTT. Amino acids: CSAIAGVSNQPQHF.

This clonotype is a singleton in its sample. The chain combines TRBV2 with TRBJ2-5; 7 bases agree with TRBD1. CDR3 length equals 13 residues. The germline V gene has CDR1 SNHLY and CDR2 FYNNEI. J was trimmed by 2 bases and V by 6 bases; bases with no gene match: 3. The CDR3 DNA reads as TGTGCCAGCAGCTACAGGGGTCAAGAGACCCAGTACTTC. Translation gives CASSYRGQETQYF.

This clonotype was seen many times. CDR3 protein: CASSFDRGLGAQYF. CDR3 sequence (DNA): TGTGCCAGCAGCTTTGACAGGGGGTTAGGGGCCCAGTACTTC. The chain uses TRBV13 and TRBJ2-5; 9 bases line up with TRBD1. The V segment lost 3 bases and the J segment 9 bases; nucleotides outside the gene matches: 8. Germline CDR1 and CDR2: PRHDT and FYEKMQ (reference sequence). CDR3 length equals 14 residues.

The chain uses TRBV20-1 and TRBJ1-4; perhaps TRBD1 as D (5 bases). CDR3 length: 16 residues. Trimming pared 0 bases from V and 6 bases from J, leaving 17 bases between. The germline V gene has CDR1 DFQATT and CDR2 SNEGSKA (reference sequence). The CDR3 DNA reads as TGCAGTGCTAGAGATAGGGGCGGCAGGGCGTATGAAAAACTGTTTTTT. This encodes CSARDRGGRAYEKLFF.

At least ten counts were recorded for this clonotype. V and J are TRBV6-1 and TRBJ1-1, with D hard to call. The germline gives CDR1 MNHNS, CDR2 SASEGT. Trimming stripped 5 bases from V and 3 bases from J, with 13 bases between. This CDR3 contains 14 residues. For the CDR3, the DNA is TGTGCCAGCAGTTTTTCCGACGGAGACACTGAAGCTTTCTTT. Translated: CASSFSDGDTEAFF.

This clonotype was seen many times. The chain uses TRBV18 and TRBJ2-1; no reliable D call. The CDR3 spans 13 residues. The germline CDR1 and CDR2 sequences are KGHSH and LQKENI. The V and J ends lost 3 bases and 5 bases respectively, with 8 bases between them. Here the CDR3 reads CASSPSGNNEQFF. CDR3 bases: TGTGCCAGCTCACCGTCCGGCAACAATGAGCAGTTCTTC.

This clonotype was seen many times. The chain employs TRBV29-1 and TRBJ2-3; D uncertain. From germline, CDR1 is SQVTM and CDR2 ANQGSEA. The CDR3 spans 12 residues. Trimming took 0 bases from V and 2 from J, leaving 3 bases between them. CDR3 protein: CSVEDHTDTQYF. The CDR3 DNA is TGCAGCGTTGAAGATCACACAGATACGCAGTATTTT.

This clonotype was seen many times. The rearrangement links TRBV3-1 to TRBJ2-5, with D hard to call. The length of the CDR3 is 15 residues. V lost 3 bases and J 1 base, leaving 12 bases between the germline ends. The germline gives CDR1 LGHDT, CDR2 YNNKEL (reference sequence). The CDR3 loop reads CASSHRYPTQETQYF. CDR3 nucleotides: TGTGCCAGCAGCCATAGGTACCCTACCCAAGAGACCCAGTACTTC.

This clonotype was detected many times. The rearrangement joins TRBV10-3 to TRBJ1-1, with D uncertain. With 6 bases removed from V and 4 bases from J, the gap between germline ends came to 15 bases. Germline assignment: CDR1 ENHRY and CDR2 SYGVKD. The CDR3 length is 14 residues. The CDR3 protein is CAISPGTPGTEAFF. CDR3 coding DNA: TGTGCCATCAGCCCAGGAACCCCGGGCACTGAAGCTTTCTTT.

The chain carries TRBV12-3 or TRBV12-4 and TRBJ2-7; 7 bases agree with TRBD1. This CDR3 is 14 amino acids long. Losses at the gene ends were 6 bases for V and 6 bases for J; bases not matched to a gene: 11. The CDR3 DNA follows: TGTGCCAGCAGCCAGAAAACAGGGGCGGGCGAGCAGTACTTC. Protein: CASSQKTGAGEQYF.

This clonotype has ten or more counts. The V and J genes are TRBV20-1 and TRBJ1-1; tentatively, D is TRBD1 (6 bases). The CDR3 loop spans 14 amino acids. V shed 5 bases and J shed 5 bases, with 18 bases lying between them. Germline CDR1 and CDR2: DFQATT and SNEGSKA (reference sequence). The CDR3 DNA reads TGCAGTGCTGAAGGCCGTCCAGGGGAGACTGAAGCTTTCTTT. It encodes CSAEGRPGETEAFF.

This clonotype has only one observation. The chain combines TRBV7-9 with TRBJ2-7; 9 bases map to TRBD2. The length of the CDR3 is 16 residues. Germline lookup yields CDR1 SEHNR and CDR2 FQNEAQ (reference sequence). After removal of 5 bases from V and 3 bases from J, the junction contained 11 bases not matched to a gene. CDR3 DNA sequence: TGTGCCAGCAGCGGATCGAAGCGGGAGGCCTACTACGAGCAGTACTTC. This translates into CASSGSKREAYYEQYF.

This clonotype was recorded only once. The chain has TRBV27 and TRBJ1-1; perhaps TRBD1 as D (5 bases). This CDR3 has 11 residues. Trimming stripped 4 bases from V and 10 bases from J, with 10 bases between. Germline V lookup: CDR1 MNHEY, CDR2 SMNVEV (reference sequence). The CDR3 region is CASSSGATAFF. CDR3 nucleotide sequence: TGTGCCAGCAGTTCTGGGGCGACAGCTTTCTTT.

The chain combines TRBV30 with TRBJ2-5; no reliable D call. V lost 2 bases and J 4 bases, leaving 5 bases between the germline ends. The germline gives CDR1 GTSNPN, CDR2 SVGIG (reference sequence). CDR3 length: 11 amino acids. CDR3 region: CAWSNGETQYF. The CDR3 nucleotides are TGTGCCTGGAGTAACGGAGAGACCCAGTACTTC.

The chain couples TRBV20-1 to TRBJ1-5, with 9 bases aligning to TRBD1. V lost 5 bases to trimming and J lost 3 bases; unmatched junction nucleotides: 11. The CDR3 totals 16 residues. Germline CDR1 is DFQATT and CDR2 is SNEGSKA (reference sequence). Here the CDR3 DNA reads TGCAGTGCTTCCGGGACAGGGATTGATACCAATCAGCCCCAGCATTTT. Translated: CSASGTGIDTNQPQHF.

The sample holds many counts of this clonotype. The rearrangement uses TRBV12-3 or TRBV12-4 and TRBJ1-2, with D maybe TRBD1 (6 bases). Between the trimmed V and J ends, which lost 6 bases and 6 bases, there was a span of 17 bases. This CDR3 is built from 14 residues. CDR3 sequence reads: CASRRGGGSDGYTF. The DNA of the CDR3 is TGTGCCAGCAGGCGAGGTGGGGGCTCGGATGGCTACACCTTC.

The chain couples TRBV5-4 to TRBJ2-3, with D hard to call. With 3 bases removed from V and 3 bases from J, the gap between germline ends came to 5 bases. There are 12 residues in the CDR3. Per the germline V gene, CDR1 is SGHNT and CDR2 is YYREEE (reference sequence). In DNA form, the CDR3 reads TGTGCCAGCAGCTGGGATACAGATACGCAGTATTTT. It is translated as CASSWDTDTQYF.

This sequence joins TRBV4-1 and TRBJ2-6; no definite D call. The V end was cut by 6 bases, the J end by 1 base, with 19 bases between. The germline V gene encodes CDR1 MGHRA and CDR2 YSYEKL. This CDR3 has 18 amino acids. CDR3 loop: CASRANIIGPSGANVLTF. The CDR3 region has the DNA TGCGCCAGCAGGGCCAATATTATAGGACCGTCTGGGGCCAACGTCCTGACTTTC.

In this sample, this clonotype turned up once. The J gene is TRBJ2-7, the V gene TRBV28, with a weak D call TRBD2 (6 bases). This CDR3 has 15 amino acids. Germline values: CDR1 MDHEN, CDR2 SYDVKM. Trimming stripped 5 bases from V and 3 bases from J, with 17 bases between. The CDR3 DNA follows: TGTGCCAGCAGTGCCCCGGGACTGGGAAGCTACGAGCAGTACTTC. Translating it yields CASSAPGLGSYEQYF.

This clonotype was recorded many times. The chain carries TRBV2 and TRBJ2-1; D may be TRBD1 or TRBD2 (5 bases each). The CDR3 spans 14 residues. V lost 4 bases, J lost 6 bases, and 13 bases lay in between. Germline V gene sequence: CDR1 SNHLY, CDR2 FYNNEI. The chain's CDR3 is CASSGAGAGNEQFF. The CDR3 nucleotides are TGTGCCAGCAGTGGAGCCGGGGCGGGCAATGAGCAGTTCTTC.

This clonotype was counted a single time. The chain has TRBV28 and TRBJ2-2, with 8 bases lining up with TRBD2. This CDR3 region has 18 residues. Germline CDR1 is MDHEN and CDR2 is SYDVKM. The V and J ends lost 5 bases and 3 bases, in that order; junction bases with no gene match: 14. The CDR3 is CASSATLWRGAHTGELFF. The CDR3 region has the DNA TGTGCCAGCAGTGCAACCCTCTGGCGGGGGGCCCACACCGGGGAGCTGTTTTTT.

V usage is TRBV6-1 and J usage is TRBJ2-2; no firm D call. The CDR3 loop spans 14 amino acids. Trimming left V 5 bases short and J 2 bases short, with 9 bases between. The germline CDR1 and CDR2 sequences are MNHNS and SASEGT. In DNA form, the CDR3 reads TGTGCCAGCAGTTATCATGGTAACACCGGGGAGCTGTTTTTT. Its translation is CASSYHGNTGELFF.

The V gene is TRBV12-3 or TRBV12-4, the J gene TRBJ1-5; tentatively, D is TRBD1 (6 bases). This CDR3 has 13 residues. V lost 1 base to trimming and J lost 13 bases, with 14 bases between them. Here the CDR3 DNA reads TGTGCCAGCAGTTTAGATGGGGTGGACAGTCAGCATTTT. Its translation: CASSLDGVDSQHF.

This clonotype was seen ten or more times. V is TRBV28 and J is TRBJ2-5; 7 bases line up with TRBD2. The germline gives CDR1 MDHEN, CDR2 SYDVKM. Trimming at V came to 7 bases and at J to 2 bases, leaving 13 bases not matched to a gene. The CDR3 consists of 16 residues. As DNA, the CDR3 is TGTGCCAGCACCCCTTTAGGCCTAGCGGTTCAAGAGACCCAGTACTTC. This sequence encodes CASTPLGLAVQETQYF.

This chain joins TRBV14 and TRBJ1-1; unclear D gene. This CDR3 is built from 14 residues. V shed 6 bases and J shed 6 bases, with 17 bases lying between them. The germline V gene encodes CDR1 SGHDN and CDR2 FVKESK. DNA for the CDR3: TGTGCCAGCAGGAGACTGGAGTATGGGGCTGAAGCTTTCTTT. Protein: CASRRLEYGAEAFF.